A selection of T cell receptor beta chains follows, all from one sample in a study of blood T cell repertoires in COVID-19. Clones were read by immunoSEQ multiplex PCR, and TCRdb kept only the in-frame ones, dropping some. The sample consists of under 250,000 clones, about 87% of them appearing once. Input material: peripheral blood. The source of these receptors is a woman younger than 45 with COVID-19, enrolled during active disease. Both conserved end residues are trimmed from each CDR3.

TRBJ2-3 TRBV13 15 ASSLGGTSGMTDTQY
TRBJ2-5 TRBV19 11 ASSIDRVSAQY
TRBJ2-3 TRBV11-3 10 ASSFQSDTQY
TRBJ2-5 TRBV6-2/TRBV6-3 16 ASSYGALLAGAPRTQY
TRBJ1-4 TRBV7-2 15 ASSLSGQGRANEKLF
TRBJ2-1 TRBV5-1 12 ASSPTVGGGSPF
TRBJ1-4 TRBV2 12 ASSELAGDEKLF
TRBJ2-5 TRBV5-1 10 ASRGQQETQY
TRBJ1-1 TRBV10-1 10 ASRGGETEAF
TRBJ2-4 TRBV9 13 ASSVAGGPKNIQY
TRBJ2-2 TRBV3-1/TRBV3-2 12 ASRARQGGGELF
TRBJ1-4 TRBV3-1/TRBV3-2 12 ASSENSIRGLLF
TRBJ2-1 TRBV4-3 14 ASSQEGLAGYNEQF
TRBJ1-5 TRBV6-2/TRBV6-3 11 ASSWDRHQPQH
TRBJ2-5 TRBV24-1 11 ATEAGGPGTQY
TRBJ2-3 TRBV5-6 14 ASNWVESSASDTQY
TRBJ1-2 TRBV27 12 ASSSTGGIGGYT
TRBJ1-5 TRBV3-1/TRBV3-2 16 ASSQDLPRFRKNQPQH
TRBJ2-3 TRBV19 14 ASSSEPRVSSDTQY
TRBJ1-5 TRBV7-2 13 ASSFASVSNQPQH
TRBJ1-5 TRBV29-1 9 SVDSGTGQH
TRBJ2-2 TRBV11-2 9 ASSKTGELF
TRBJ1-5 TRBV7-8 14 ASSLVDWYLNQPQH
TRBJ1-6 TRBV18 13 ASSPSGAYNSPLH
TRBJ1-5 TRBV15 19 ATSRSDSSRIGRARNQPQH
TRBJ2-2 TRBV7-2 14 ASSLVGGLNTGELF
TRBJ2-1 TRBV15 18 ATSRDLVTGGPRGYNEQF
TRBJ1-1 TRBV7-7 14 ASSPLPDRVRAEAF
TRBJ2-1 TRBV6-5 13 ASRQAGLAGFEQF
TRBJ1-2 TRBV10-3 12 AIRTRGGDYGYT
TRBJ2-1 TRBV19 11 ASSPWTGNEQF
TRBJ2-5 TRBV5-1 18 ASSRTGPKLGAGQQETQY
TRBJ1-2 TRBV19 12 ASRGLDGLYGYT
TRBJ2-3 TRBV9 14 ASSVGAGAGTDTQY
TRBJ2-5 TRBV7-2 12 ASSLRQGRETQY
TRBJ1-6 TRBV11-2 14 ASSSTPGTYESPLH
TRBJ1-6 TRBV27 13 ASSQATEYNSPLH
TRBJ1-4 TRBV5-1 15 ASSLDRGPSTNEKLF
TRBJ1-1 TRBV7-9 12 ASSSFRGNTEAF
TRBJ1-5 TRBV15 12 ATSRDFRVQPQH
TRBJ2-2 TRBV13 14 ASSLVPLARSGELF
TRBJ1-1 TRBV19 15 ASSLRPGTGLNTEAF
TRBJ1-2 TRBV28 10 ASSYNSYGYT
TRBJ2-1 TRBV7-2 13 ASSFDRVAYNEQF
TRBJ2-2 TRBV2 12 ASKRDTYTGELF
TRBJ2-2 TRBV27 12 ASSFQENTGELF
TRBJ2-3 TRBV6-2/TRBV6-3 13 ASSYSGQGIDTQY
TRBJ1-1 TRBV5-1 12 ASSDSSSSTEAF